The 3 T cell receptor beta chains listed next were all sequenced from one sample in a study of blood T cell repertoires in COVID-19. TCRdb's copy holds only in-frame clones and misses some; the assay was immunoSEQ multiplex PCR. The table lists about 64,000 clones, roughly 80% of them singletons. What was sequenced was peripheral blood. These receptors all come from a man in his sixties with COVID-19, enrolled during active disease.

V gene TRBV12-2 combines with J gene TRBJ2-1; TRBD2, the table's D call, lacks a check against the DNA. TRBV12-2 is deemed a pseudogene. The CDR3 consists of 16 residues. The DNA of the CDR3 is TGTGCAAGTCGCTTGGGGACGACTAGCTCCTACAATGAGCAGTTCTTC. It encodes CASRLGTTSSYNEQFF.

The CDR3 loop reads CASSEEVGGHQPQHF. CDR3 DNA: TGTGCCAGCAGTGAGGAGGTAGGAGGCCATCAGCCCCAGCATTTT. The V and J genes are TRBV6-4 and TRBJ1-5; no clear D gene. V lost 3 bases and J 5 bases, leaving 14 bases between the germline ends. Germline CDR1 and CDR2: MRHNA and SNTAGT. The CDR3 consists of 15 residues.

The chain recombines TRBV2 with TRBJ1-3; D remains ambiguous. The CDR3 is made up of 16 amino acids. CDR1 and CDR2 from the germline V gene are SNHLY and FYNNEI. Trimming left V 5 bases short and J 0 bases short, with 14 bases between. CDR3 sequence (DNA): TGTGCCAGCAGTAGGTCCGGGTTGAGCTCTGGAAACACCATATATTTT. Protein sequence: CASSRSGLSSGNTIYF.